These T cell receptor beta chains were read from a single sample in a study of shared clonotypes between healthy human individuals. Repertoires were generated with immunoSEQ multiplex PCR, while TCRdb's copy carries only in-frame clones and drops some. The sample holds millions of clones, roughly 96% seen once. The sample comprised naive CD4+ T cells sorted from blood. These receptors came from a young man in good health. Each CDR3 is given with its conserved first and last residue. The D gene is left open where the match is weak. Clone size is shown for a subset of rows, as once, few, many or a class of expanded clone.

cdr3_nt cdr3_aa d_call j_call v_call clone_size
TGTGCCAGCAGTGAATTGGGAAGCACTGAAGCTTTCTTT CASSELGSTEAFF . TRBJ1-1 TRBV25-1 .
TGTGCCAGCAGCCTTAGCGGGAGGTTGTACAATGAGCAGTTCTTC CASSLSGRLYNEQFF TRBD2 TRBJ2-1 TRBV11-2 .
TGTGCCAGCTCACCCCCCGGGTGGGGGCAGGGCACAGATACGCAGTATTTT CASSPPGWGQGTDTQYF . TRBJ2-3 TRBV18 .
TGTGCCAGCTCACCTTTCAGGGGGGACTCCTACAATGAGCAGTTCTTC CASSPFRGDSYNEQFF . TRBJ2-1 TRBV18 .
TGTGCCAGCTCACCAGTCGGGGGGGCGGAGTATTTT CASSPVGGAEYF TRBD2 TRBJ2-3 TRBV18 .
TGTGCCAGCAGTTGGCAGCGAGATGAAAAACTGTTTTTT CASSWQRDEKLFF . TRBJ1-4 TRBV6-5 once
TGCGCCAGCAGCCAACCTCAAACGGGACCCGGCGGCACTGAAGCTTTCTTT CASSQPQTGPGGTEAFF . TRBJ1-1 TRBV4-1 .
TGCGCCAGCAGCCACGCTCCGGGACCGTTCAATGAAAAACTGTTTTTT CASSHAPGPFNEKLFF . TRBJ1-4 TRBV4-3 many
TGTGCCAGCTCAGGGGTTGGGAGCAATCAGCCCCAGCATTTT CASSGVGSNQPQHF . TRBJ1-5 TRBV19 .
TGTGCCAGCAGTTACCAGACTAGCGGGTGGTACAATGAGCAGTTCTTC CASSYQTSGWYNEQFF TRBD2 TRBJ2-1 TRBV6-5 once
TGTGCCAGCAGCTTAGAACAGAACACTGAAGCTTTCTTT CASSLEQNTEAFF . TRBJ1-1 TRBV7-9 few
TGTGCCAGCAGCTTAGGGCAGCCCGGGGCCAACGTCCTGACTTTC CASSLGQPGANVLTF . TRBJ2-6 TRBV7-2 once
TGTGCCAGCTCACCCGGAGGGGACAATTCACCCCTCCACTTT CASSPGGDNSPLHF . TRBJ1-6 TRBV18 .
TGCGCCGTGGAGCGGGGAGGATATGGCTACACCTTC CAVERGGYGYTF . TRBJ1-2 TRBV23-1 .
TGTGCCAGCAGTGAAGAGGGGGCCATCAGAAATGAGCAGTTCTTC CASSEEGAIRNEQFF TRBD1 TRBJ2-1 TRBV6-1 once
TGTGCCAGCAGCCCCATCCGGGCTAGCTTGAGTGAGCAGTTCTTC CASSPIRASLSEQFF . TRBJ2-1 TRBV5-5 .
TGTGCCAGCAGTTATTCGCGGACAGGGGGAACTGAAGCTTTCTTT CASSYSRTGGTEAFF TRBD1 TRBJ1-1 TRBV6-5 .
TGTGCCATCAGTGAGGATCGGGCTGAAGCTTTCTTT CAISEDRAEAFF . TRBJ1-1 TRBV10-3 .
TGCGCCAGCAGCCACCCAGGGGGAGGGAGTCAGCCCCAGCATTTT CASSHPGGGSQPQHF TRBD1 TRBJ1-5 TRBV4-1 .
TGTGCCAGCAGTTTCCTGACAGGGCCAACTAATGAAAAACTGTTTTTT CASSFLTGPTNEKLFF TRBD1 TRBJ1-4 TRBV6-5 .
TGTGCCAGCAGTATAAAAGAAGCTTTCTTT CASSIKEAFF . TRBJ1-1 TRBV2 once
TGCGCCAGCAGTGAGCCAGGACAGGGGGTGGCTCATAATTCACCCCTCCACTTT CASSEPGQGVAHNSPLHF TRBD1 TRBJ1-6 TRBV10-2 .
TGTGCCAGCAGCCGAGTAATAGCGGGGCACCAAGAGACCCAGTACTTC CASSRVIAGHQETQYF TRBD2 TRBJ2-5 TRBV7-2 .
TGCGCCAGCAGCTTGGAACGGAACTACAATGAGCAGTTCTTC CASSLERNYNEQFF . TRBJ2-1 TRBV5-1 .
TGTGCCATCAGTGAGTCGGTTATAGGTAAAGGGGCGACATTCACAGATACGCAGTATTTT CAISESVIGKGATFTDTQYF . TRBJ2-3 TRBV10-3 .
TGTGCCAGCAGCTCTAGCGGGAGTCCTCCTTACAATGAGCAGTTCTTC CASSSSGSPPYNEQFF TRBD2 TRBJ2-1 TRBV7-9 .
TGTGCCAGTAGCAACCGGGACAGGGGGCGCCCACTCTCCTACGAGCAGTACTTC CASSNRDRGRPLSYEQYF TRBD1 TRBJ2-7 TRBV19 .
TGTGCCAGCAGTTCCCCGGACGTCTCGGGCTATAATTCACCCCTCCACTTT CASSSPDVSGYNSPLHF . TRBJ1-6 TRBV28 once
TGTGCCATCAGTGACTCAGGGGCCGGGGAGCTGTTTTTT CAISDSGAGELFF . TRBJ2-2 TRBV10-3 .
TGTGCCAGCAGCTTAGAAACAGGGTTGGGTTCACCCCTCCACTTT CASSLETGLGSPLHF . TRBJ1-6 TRBV7-2 .
TGTGCCAGCAGCTCCCAGGGGAAAACAGAAGCTTTCTTT CASSSQGKTEAFF . TRBJ1-1 TRBV7-3 .
TGTGCCATCAGTGAGTCGACAGTCCCGAATTCACCCCTCCACTTT CAISESTVPNSPLHF . TRBJ1-6 TRBV10-3 once
TGTGCCAGCAGTTTAGCAGGCCCCTACGAGCAGTACTTC CASSLAGPYEQYF . TRBJ2-7 TRBV28 .
TGCGCCAGCAGCTGGACTCGAGCGGGAGAGAGCACAGATACGCAGTATTTT CASSWTRAGESTDTQYF TRBD2 TRBJ2-3 TRBV5-1 .
TGTGCCAGCAGCTTAGGAGGCTCTGGCCCTAGCGGGATTGACTTC CASSLGGSGPSGIDF TRBD2 TRBJ2-5 TRBV7-9 .
TGTGCCAGCAGCTTAAATGCAGGTTTGGGACAGGAAGCTTTCTTT CASSLNAGLGQEAFF TRBD1 TRBJ1-1 TRBV7-2 .
TGTGCCAGCAGCGCACCCCCGGGGACCAATCTCAATGAGCAGTTCTTC CASSAPPGTNLNEQFF . TRBJ2-1 TRBV9 .
TGCGCCAGCAGGACAGGGACGTCGTTTTTTGGCTACACCTTC CASRTGTSFFGYTF TRBD1 TRBJ1-2 TRBV5-1 .
TGTGCCAGTAGTACCCGAAACGAGCAGTACTTC CASSTRNEQYF . TRBJ2-7 TRBV19 .
TGTGCCAGCAGTGAGCTCACGACAGCCGTTGAAGCTTTCTTT CASSELTTAVEAFF . TRBJ1-1 TRBV6-4 .
TGCGCCAGCAGCCAAGCGGTGTTCGGACTCCGACCTAGGACGCAGTATTTT CASSQAVFGLRPRTQYF . TRBJ2-3 TRBV4-1 .
TGCGCCAGCAGCCAAACTAGCGGGGTAAATACGCAGTATTTT CASSQTSGVNTQYF TRBD2 TRBJ2-3 TRBV5-1 .
TGTGCCAGCACGCCTGGGGGGGCTAGGAAAGCTTTCTTT CASTPGGARKAFF . TRBJ1-1 TRBV25-1 .
TGTGCCAGCAGCTTCGGGACTAGCGGGACCCGAAACCACGAGCAGTACTTC CASSFGTSGTRNHEQYF TRBD2 TRBJ2-7 TRBV5-4 .
TGTGCCAGCTCACGACCGTTGGGGGACAGCTCCGGGAACACTGAAGCTTTCTTT CASSRPLGDSSGNTEAFF TRBD1 TRBJ1-1 TRBV18 .
TGTGCCAGCAGAGGGACCCTAGCGGGGGGGATGGAGACCCAGTACTTC CASRGTLAGGMETQYF TRBD2 TRBJ2-5 TRBV25-1 .
TGCAGCGTTGAAGATCTAGGGAGCGGCCAGTACTTC CSVEDLGSGQYF . TRBJ2-5 TRBV29-1 .
TGTGCCAGCAGTTCCAATCCCTCGGGGACAGGGAGAAAGACCCAGTACTTC CASSSNPSGTGRKTQYF TRBD1 TRBJ2-5 TRBV27 .
TGCGCCAGCAGCTTGCAGACGGGGGCTAACACTGAAGCTTTCTTT CASSLQTGANTEAFF . TRBJ1-1 TRBV5-1 once
TGTGCCAGCAGCTTAGTTTCCAGCTCCTACTACGAGCAGTACTTC CASSLVSSSYYEQYF . TRBJ2-7 TRBV7-8 .
TGTGCCAGCAGCTTAGGGGCAGGAGGGGACTATGGCTACACCTTC CASSLGAGGDYGYTF . TRBJ1-2 TRBV7-9 .
TGTGCCAGCAGTACGAGCTCCTATAATTCACCCCTCCACTTT CASSTSSYNSPLHF . TRBJ1-6 TRBV14 .
TGTGCCAGCAGCTTTGGACAGGGGGCCCCAGATACGCAGTATTTT CASSFGQGAPDTQYF TRBD1 TRBJ2-3 TRBV11-2 .